This T cell receptor (beta chain) appears in the sequencing data of a study of identical twins. Whole-study results and caveats: Weaker excess twin sharing was observed in beta out-of-frame sequences.

CDR1 and CDR2 (germline): SGHRS, YFSETQ. J was trimmed by 0 bases and V by 0 bases; bases with no gene match: 2. This CDR3 has 16 amino acids. A universal primer site was created by template switching, with the cDNA bearing unique molecular identifiers. TCRdb re-called the 5' RACE reads through MiXCR, storing one row per CDR3 protein. This repertoire shows 1.5 million to 2 million distinct CDR3 sequences, around 29% found once; its top ten account for under 0.35%. This clonotype was picked up a small number of times. The antigen is not known. This chain joins TRBV5-1 and TRBJ1-4; 7 bases map to TRBD1. This receptor was obtained from a newborn girl in good health. Sequenced input: cord blood. CDR3 sequence (DNA): TGCGCCAGCAGCTTGGGGGACAGTACAACTAATGAAAAACTGTTTTTT. As protein: CASSLGDSTTNEKLFF. The variable domain in full, completed from reference TRBV5-1 and TRBJ1-4, reads KAGVTQTPRYLIKTRGQQVTLSCSPISGHRSVSWYQQTPGQGLQFLFEYFSETQRNKGNFPGRFSGRQFSNSRSEMNVSTLELGDSALYLCASSLGDSTTNEKLFFGSGTQLSVL.